Listed below are T cell receptor beta chains from one sample, sequenced in a study of T cells in Graves' hyperthyroidism and ophthalmopathy. TCRdb re-derived calls from the multiplex PCR reads in MiXCR, one entry per CDR3 protein. The sample has about 200,000 distinct CDR3 sequences, roughly a sixth seen once. The sequencing input was blood. All receptors come from a woman aged 45-60 years with Graves' hyperthyroidism. The conserved cysteine and the conserved F or W are not part of the CDR3 here.

v_call: TRBV11-2
j_call: TRBJ2-7
cdr3_aa: ASSFGLYEQY

v_call: TRBV7-6
j_call: TRBJ1-3
cdr3_aa: ASSLSRGGGNTIY

v_call: TRBV5-1
j_call: TRBJ2-7
cdr3_aa: ASSNSTSGSYEQY

v_call: TRBV25-1
j_call: TRBJ2-2
cdr3_aa: ASSDWTGGITGELF

v_call: TRBV24-1
j_call: TRBJ2-3
cdr3_aa: ATSDYGDTQY

v_call: TRBV30
j_call: TRBJ1-1
cdr3_aa: AWRPDNTEAF

v_call: TRBV6-5
j_call: TRBJ2-3
cdr3_aa: ASSYYGQGSDTQY

v_call: TRBV6-5
j_call: TRBJ1-1
cdr3_aa: ASSYGRTMNTEAF

v_call: TRBV7-9
j_call: TRBJ2-3
cdr3_aa: ASSRSGPDTQY

v_call: TRBV30
j_call: TRBJ1-5
cdr3_aa: AWSVSGGQPQH

v_call: TRBV5-8
j_call: TRBJ2-1
cdr3_aa: ASSLDQNNEQF

v_call: TRBV5-1
j_call: TRBJ2-7
cdr3_aa: ASAVAGMTYEQY

v_call: TRBV30
j_call: TRBJ1-1
cdr3_aa: AWSSKPGQFGSRTEAF

v_call: TRBV7-9
j_call: TRBJ1-1
cdr3_aa: ASSPQGAVTEAF

v_call: TRBV4-1
j_call: TRBJ1-5
cdr3_aa: ASSQAGTLPLGYQPQH

v_call: TRBV28
j_call: TRBJ1-2
cdr3_aa: ASRIDQSGYGYT

v_call: TRBV27
j_call: TRBJ2-7
cdr3_aa: ASSFADSPYEQY

v_call: TRBV20-1
j_call: TRBJ2-3
cdr3_aa: SARGRADTQY

v_call: TRBV12-3/TRBV12-4
j_call: TRBJ1-3
cdr3_aa: ASSFSYRGSGNTIY

v_call: TRBV15
j_call: TRBJ2-7
cdr3_aa: ATSRKTGQGPYEQY

v_call: TRBV12-3/TRBV12-4
j_call: TRBJ2-1
cdr3_aa: ASSQTRWSYNEQF

v_call: TRBV20-1
j_call: TRBJ2-5
cdr3_aa: SAPVRNRETQY

v_call: TRBV7-9
j_call: TRBJ1-5
cdr3_aa: ASSLGSYQPQH

v_call: TRBV7-9
j_call: TRBJ2-4
cdr3_aa: ASSSPGAGSAKNIQY

v_call: TRBV11-2
j_call: TRBJ1-1
cdr3_aa: ASSFASEAF

v_call: TRBV9
j_call: TRBJ2-3
cdr3_aa: ASSVGGRGTDTQY

v_call: TRBV24-1
j_call: TRBJ2-2
cdr3_aa: ATKAANTGELF

v_call: TRBV11-2
j_call: TRBJ2-7
cdr3_aa: ASSSRAGTYEQY

v_call: TRBV20-1
j_call: TRBJ1-1
cdr3_aa: SATKQGNSEAF

v_call: TRBV20-1
j_call: TRBJ2-7
cdr3_aa: SARDGRLAVPYEQY

v_call: TRBV29-1
j_call: TRBJ2-3
cdr3_aa: SVRRGDTQY

v_call: TRBV7-6
j_call: TRBJ1-1
cdr3_aa: ASSLAGGQITNTEAF

v_call: TRBV10-3
j_call: TRBJ2-3
cdr3_aa: AISEPGGTADTQY

v_call: TRBV3-1
j_call: TRBJ2-7
cdr3_aa: ASSQDLSGTSGYEQY

v_call: TRBV6-9
j_call: TRBJ1-1
cdr3_aa: ASSSSRQGASEAF

v_call: TRBV6-1
j_call: TRBJ2-7
cdr3_aa: ASTRRLPGQGNEQY

v_call: TRBV11-3
j_call: TRBJ2-7
cdr3_aa: ASSLEMGEQY

v_call: TRBV7-9
j_call: TRBJ1-3
cdr3_aa: ASSPQTEAGNTIY

v_call: TRBV11-2
j_call: TRBJ2-1
cdr3_aa: ASSFSASGYNEQF

v_call: TRBV2
j_call: TRBJ1-5
cdr3_aa: ASRQGISNQPQH